This T cell receptor beta chain was identified in a study of somatic mutations in cytotoxic T cells in rheumatoid arthritis. Study-level results: Of the expanded CD8+ clones, the antigen targets were not known. The top CD8+ clone topped 20% of CD8+ cells in about an eighth of the roughly 65 patients. Patients with rheumatoid arthritis did not differ significantly from age-matched healthy controls in CD8+ T-cell clonality.

This clone turned up a few times. Its antigen is not known. Here immunoSEQ multiplex PCR was the method, and the copy in TCRdb shows in-frame clones only, minus some. The table has approximately 9,400 clones, 77% seen once; the top ten hold 20% to 25%. The V end was cut by 6 bases, the J end by 4 bases, with 13 bases between. Germline V lookup: CDR1 SQVTM, CDR2 ANQGSEA. This CDR3 contains 12 residues. The chain links TRBV29-1 to TRBJ2-7; D not certain. The TCR sequence derives from a man in his forties or fifties in good health. The sample was CD8+ T cells sorted from blood. CDR3 DNA: TGCAGCGTCCTTGGGCATGGGTACGAGCAGTACTTC. Translated: CSVLGHGYEQYF.